The 15 T cell receptor beta chains listed next were all sequenced from one sample in a study of spatial heterogeneity in lung cancer. Study-level results: Counts of expanded alpha and beta TCRs within tumors tracked the tumor nonsynonymous mutation count.

Sample time point: sample taken at primary tumor resection. The antigens these receptors bind are not known. TCRdb reanalysed the 5' RACE reads using MiXCR and keeps one entry per CDR3 protein. Of 20,000 to 25,000 distinct CDR3 sequences in the sample, roughly 6.7% were seen once. This material consisted of lung tumor tissue, taken at surgery. The receptors derive from a male donor with early-stage non-small cell lung cancer.

This clonotype was seen repeatedly, ten times or more. V and J are TRBV28 and TRBJ2-1; 7 positions agree with TRBD1. The junction had 8 bases not matched to a gene; V was cut back by 2 bases and J by 7 bases. CDR1 is MDHEN and CDR2 is SYDVKM in the germline V gene. The CDR3 has 15 residues. The CDR3 region has the DNA TGTGCCAGCAGTTTAGGGCAGGGGGTTAAGAATGAGCAGTTCTTC. It yields the protein CASSLGQGVKNEQFF.

The chain couples TRBV7-9 to TRBJ2-7, with 7 bases lining up with TRBD2. Germline CDR1 SEHNR, CDR2 FQNEAQ (reference sequence). The CDR3 covers 13 residues. V gave up 1 base and J gave up 9 bases; unmatched junction bases: 6. The CDR3 coding sequence is TGTGCCAGCAGCTTAGTGTCTAGCGGAGGGCAGTACTTC. This sequence encodes CASSLVSSGGQYF.

This clonotype has ten or more counts. The chain joins TRBV7-2 to TRBJ1-5, with D possibly being TRBD1 (6 bases). The germline V and J ends were trimmed by 5 bases and 6 bases, with 14 bases remaining between them. Germline CDR1 and CDR2: SGHTA and FQGNSA. The CDR3 length is 14 residues. CDR3 protein: CASSQSGGPQPQHF. CDR3 in DNA: TGTGCCAGCAGCCAGTCTGGGGGGCCTCAGCCCCAGCATTTT.

The chain joins TRBV5-6 to TRBJ2-3; 7 bases are a match to TRBD2. The J segment lost 2 bases and the V segment lost 3 bases, leaving 6 bases of the junction unmatched. The CDR3 covers 15 residues. Germline V gene data show CDR1 as SGHDT and CDR2 as YYEEEE. CDR3 in DNA: TGTGCCAGCAGCTACTTAGCGGGTATCACAGATACGCAGTATTTT. This encodes CASSYLAGITDTQYF.

This clonotype was seen a handful of times. V usage is TRBV19 and J usage is TRBJ2-1; TRBD2 aligns across 12 bases. Looked up from germline, CDR1 is LNHDA and CDR2 is SQIVND (reference sequence). The trim removed 7 bases at V and 7 bases at J, leaving 11 bases unmatched. This CDR3 comprises 16 residues. CDR3 in DNA: TGTGCCAGTAATCCCCAGGGCACTAGCGGGGGGAATGAGCAGTTCTTC. Encoded protein: CASNPQGTSGGNEQFF.

The chain combines TRBV29-1 with TRBJ1-2; D is possibly TRBD1 (5 bases). Looked up from germline, CDR1 is SQVTM and CDR2 is ANQGSEA. This CDR3 is built from 12 residues. Trimming removed 4 bases at V and 4 bases at J, with 10 bases between. CDR3 sequence: CSVAGASYGYTF. In DNA form, the CDR3 reads TGCAGCGTTGCCGGGGCCTCCTATGGCTACACCTTC.

This clonotype has ten or more counts. The genes are TRBV6-1 and TRBJ1-4, with TRBD1 as a possible D gene (6 bases). V shed 5 bases and J shed 1 base, with 8 bases lying between them. This CDR3 is built from 14 residues. Germline CDR1 reads MNHNS; CDR2 reads SASEGT. The CDR3 nucleotides read TGTGCCAGCAGTCTACAGGGAACTAATGAAAAACTGTTTTTT. This translates into CASSLQGTNEKLFF.

This clonotype is labeled large (0.1 to 1%). CDR3 nucleotide sequence: TGTGCCAGCAGCTTTGATGAGGCAAACACCATATATTTT. Translation gives CASSFDEANTIYF. V gene TRBV7-9 combines with J gene TRBJ1-3; D is undetermined. This CDR3 region has 13 residues. V was pared by 3 bases and J by 6 bases, with 9 bases between. Germline CDR1 reads SEHNR; CDR2 reads FQNEAQ (reference sequence).

This clonotype was recorded at least ten times. This chain links TRBV15 with TRBJ2-1, with D tentatively TRBD1 (6 bases). The V end was cut by 4 bases, the J end by 4 bases, with 14 bases between. CDR1 and CDR2 from the germline V gene are LNHNV and YYDKDF (reference sequence). This CDR3 comprises 15 residues. The CDR3 DNA reads as TGTGCCACCAGCATGGGACAACCATTTTACAATGAGCAGTTCTTC. Amino acid sequence: CATSMGQPFYNEQFF.

By share, this clonotype counts as medium-sized. The J gene is TRBJ2-1, the V gene TRBV7-2; D gene unclear. V gave up 8 bases and J gave up 12 bases, with 17 bases separating them. From germline, CDR1 is SGHTA and CDR2 FQGNSA. The CDR3 spans 12 residues. This CDR3 reads CASGVALHAQFF. CDR3 nucleotides: TGTGCCAGCGGAGTAGCCCTCCACGCGCAGTTCTTC.

Within the sample, this clonotype is medium-sized. The chain links TRBV6-1 to TRBJ2-1, with 7 nucleotides matching TRBD2. The CDR3 consists of 13 residues. Germline V gene lookup returns CDR1 MNHNS and CDR2 SASEGT. The V segment lost 5 bases and the J segment 3 bases; nucleotides outside the gene matches: 1. Written as DNA, the CDR3 is TGTGCCAGCAGTAGGACTAGCTACAATGAGCAGTTCTTC. Its translation is CASSRTSYNEQFF.

In this sample, this clonotype turned up many times. J is TRBJ2-7 and V is TRBV24-1; D is ambiguous. Between the trimmed V and J ends, which lost 2 bases and 5 bases, there was a span of 12 bases. The CDR3 loop spans 14 amino acids. The germline CDR1 and CDR2 sequences are KGHDR and SFDVKD. The CDR3 loop reads CATSDWKAPHEQYF. Here the CDR3 DNA reads TGTGCCACCAGTGATTGGAAAGCGCCCCACGAGCAGTACTTC.

This clonotype is medium-sized. The rearrangement joins TRBV15 to TRBJ2-5; tentatively, D is TRBD2 (5 bases). Germline assignment: CDR1 LNHNV and CDR2 YYDKDF (reference sequence). CDR3 length equals 14 residues. V lost 7 bases and J 4 bases, leaving 16 bases between the germline ends. The CDR3 sequence is CATNTRVGVETQYF. The CDR3 DNA follows: TGTGCCACCAACACTCGGGTCGGGGTAGAGACCCAGTACTTC.

This clonotype showed up many times. This chain connects TRBV5-1 to TRBJ2-3; 8 bases map to TRBD1. CDR3 size: 15 residues. Germline CDR1 and CDR2: SGHRS and YFSETQ. Trimming at V came to 3 bases and at J to 3 bases, leaving 6 bases not matched to a gene. CDR3 region: CASSSPGQVTDTQYF. DNA for the CDR3: TGCGCCAGCAGCTCGCCGGGACAGGTGACAGATACGCAGTATTTT.

This clonotype has a count of ten or more. CDR3 in amino acids: CASFYGGAGANVLTF. In nucleotides, the CDR3 is TGTGCCAGCTTTTACGGAGGTGCCGGGGCCAACGTCCTGACTTTC. J is TRBJ2-6 and V is TRBV6-2 or TRBV6-3; the D gene is possibly TRBD2 (5 bases). Per germline, CDR1 MNHEY and CDR2 SVGEGT. Trimming cost V 8 bases and J 4 bases, with 15 bases left between them. There are 15 residues in the CDR3.